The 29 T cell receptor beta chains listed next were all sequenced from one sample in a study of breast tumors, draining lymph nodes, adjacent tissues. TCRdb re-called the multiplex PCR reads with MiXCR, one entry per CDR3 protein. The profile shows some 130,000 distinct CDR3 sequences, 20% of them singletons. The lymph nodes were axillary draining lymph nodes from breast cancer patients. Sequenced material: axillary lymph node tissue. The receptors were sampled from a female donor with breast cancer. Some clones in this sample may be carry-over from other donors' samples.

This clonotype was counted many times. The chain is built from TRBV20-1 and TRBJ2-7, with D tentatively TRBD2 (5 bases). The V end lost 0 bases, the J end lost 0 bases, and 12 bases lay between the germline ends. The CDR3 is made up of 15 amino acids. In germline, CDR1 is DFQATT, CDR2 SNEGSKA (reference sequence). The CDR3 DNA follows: TGCAGTGCTAGAGATCCGCTGGGGAGCTCCTACGAGCAGTACTTC. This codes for CSARDPLGSSYEQYF.

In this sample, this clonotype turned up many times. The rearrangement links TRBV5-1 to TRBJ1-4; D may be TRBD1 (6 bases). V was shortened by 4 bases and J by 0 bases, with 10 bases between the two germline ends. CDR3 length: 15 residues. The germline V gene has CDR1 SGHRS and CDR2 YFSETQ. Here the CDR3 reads CASSPDRPTNEKLFF. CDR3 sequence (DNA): TGCGCCAGCAGCCCCGACAGGCCAACTAATGAAAAACTGTTTTTT.

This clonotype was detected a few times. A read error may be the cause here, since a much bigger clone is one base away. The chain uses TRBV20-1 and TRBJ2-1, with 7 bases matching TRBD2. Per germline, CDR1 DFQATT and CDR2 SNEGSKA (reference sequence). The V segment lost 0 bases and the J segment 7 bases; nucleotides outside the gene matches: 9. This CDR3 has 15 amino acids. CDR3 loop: CSARDTREVRNEQFF. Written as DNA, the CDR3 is TGCAGTGCTAGAGATACCCGGGAGGTTAGGAATGAGCAGTTCTTC.

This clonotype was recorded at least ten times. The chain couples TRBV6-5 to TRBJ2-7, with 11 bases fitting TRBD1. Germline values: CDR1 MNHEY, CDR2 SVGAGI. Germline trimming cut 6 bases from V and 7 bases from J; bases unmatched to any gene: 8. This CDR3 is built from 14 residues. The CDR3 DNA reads TGTGCCAGCAGGCCGGGACAGGGGGTAGGAGAGCAGTACTTC. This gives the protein CASRPGQGVGEQYF.

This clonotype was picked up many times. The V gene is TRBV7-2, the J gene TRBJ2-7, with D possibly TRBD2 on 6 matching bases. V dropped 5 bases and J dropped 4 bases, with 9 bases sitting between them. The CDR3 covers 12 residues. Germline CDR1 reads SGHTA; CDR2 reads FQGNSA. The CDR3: CASSRAGYEQYF. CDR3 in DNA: TGTGCCAGCAGCCGGGCGGGGTACGAGCAGTACTTC.

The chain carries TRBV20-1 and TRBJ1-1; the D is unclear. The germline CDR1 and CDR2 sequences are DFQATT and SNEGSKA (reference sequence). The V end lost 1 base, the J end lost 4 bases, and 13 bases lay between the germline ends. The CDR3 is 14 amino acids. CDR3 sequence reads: CSARGGGLFTEAFF. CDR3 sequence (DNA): TGCAGTGCTAGAGGAGGAGGGTTGTTCACTGAAGCTTTCTTT.

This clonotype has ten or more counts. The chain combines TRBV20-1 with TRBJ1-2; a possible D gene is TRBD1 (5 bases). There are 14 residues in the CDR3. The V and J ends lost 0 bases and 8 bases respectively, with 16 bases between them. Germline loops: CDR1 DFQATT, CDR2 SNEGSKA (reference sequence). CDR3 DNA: TGCAGTGCTAGAGATCAGGTCCCAGGGTGGGGCTACACCTTC. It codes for CSARDQVPGWGYTF.

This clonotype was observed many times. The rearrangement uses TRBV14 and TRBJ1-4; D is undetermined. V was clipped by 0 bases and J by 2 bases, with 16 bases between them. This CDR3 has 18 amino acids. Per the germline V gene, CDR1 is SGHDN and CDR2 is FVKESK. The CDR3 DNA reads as TGTGCCAGCAGCCAAGATCGGCAGGACCCACCGACTAATGAAAAACTGTTTTTT. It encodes CASSQDRQDPPTNEKLFF.

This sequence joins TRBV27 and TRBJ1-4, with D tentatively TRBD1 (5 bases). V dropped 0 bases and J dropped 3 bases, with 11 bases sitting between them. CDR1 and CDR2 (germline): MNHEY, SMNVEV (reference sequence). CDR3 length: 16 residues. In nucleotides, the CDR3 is TGTGCCAGCAGTTTATCGACCCGGGGGGCTAATGAAAAACTGTTTTTT. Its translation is CASSLSTRGANEKLFF.

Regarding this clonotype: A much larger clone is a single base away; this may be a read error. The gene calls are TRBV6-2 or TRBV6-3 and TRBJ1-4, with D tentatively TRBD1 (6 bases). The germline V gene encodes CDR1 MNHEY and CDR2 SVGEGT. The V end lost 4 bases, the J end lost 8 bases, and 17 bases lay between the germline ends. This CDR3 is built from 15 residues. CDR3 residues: CASSLDAGAGEKLFF. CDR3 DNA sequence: TGTGCCAGCAGTTTGGATGCAGGGGCGGGCGAAAAACTGTTTTTT.

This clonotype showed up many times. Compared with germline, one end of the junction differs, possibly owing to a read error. CDR3 protein: CASSLGLKETQYF. In DNA, the CDR3 is TGTGCTAGCAGCTTAGGACTAAAAGAGACCCAGTACTTC. The V gene is TRBV7-7, the J gene TRBJ2-5, with D perhaps TRBD2 (6 bases). The CDR3 spans 13 residues. Per the germline V gene, CDR1 is SSHAT and CDR2 is FNYEAQ (reference sequence).

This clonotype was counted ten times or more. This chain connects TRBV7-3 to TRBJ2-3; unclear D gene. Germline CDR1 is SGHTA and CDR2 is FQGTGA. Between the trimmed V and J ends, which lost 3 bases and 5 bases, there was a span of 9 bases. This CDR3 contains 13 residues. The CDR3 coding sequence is TGTGCCAGCAGCTTCGGTTTGGGAGATACGCAGTATTTT. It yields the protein CASSFGLGDTQYF. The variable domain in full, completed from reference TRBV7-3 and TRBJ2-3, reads GAGVSQTPSNKVTEKGKYVELRCDPISGHTALYWYRQSLGQGPEFLIYFQGTGAADDSGLPNDRFFAVRPEGSVSTLKIQRTERGDSAVYLCASSFGLGDTQYFGPGTRLTVL.

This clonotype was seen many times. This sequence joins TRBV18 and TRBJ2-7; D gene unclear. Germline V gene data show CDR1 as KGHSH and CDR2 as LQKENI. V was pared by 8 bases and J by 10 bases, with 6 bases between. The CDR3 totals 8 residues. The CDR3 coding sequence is TGTGCCAGCCGACCCCAGTACTTC. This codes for CASRPQYF.

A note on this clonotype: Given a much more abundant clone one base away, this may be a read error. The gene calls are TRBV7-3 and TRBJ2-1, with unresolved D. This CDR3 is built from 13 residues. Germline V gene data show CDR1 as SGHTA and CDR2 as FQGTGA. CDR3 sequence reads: CASSLEAGNEQLF. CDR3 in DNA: TGTGCCAGCAGCTTAGAGGCCGGCAATGAGCAGCTCTTC.

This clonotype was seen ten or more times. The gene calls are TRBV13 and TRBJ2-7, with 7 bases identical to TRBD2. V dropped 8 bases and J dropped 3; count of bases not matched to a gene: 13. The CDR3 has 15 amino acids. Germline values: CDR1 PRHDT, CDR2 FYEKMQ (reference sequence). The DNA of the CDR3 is TGTGCCAGCTCCCAGCTGATGGCGGGGGTCTACGAGCAGTACTTC. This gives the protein CASSQLMAGVYEQYF. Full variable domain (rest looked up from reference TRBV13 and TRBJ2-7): AAGVIQSPRHLIKEKRETATLKCYPIPRHDTVYWYQQGPGQDPQFLISFYEKMQSDKGSIPDRFSAQQFSDYHSELNMSSLELGDSALYFCASSQLMAGVYEQYFGPGTRLTVT.

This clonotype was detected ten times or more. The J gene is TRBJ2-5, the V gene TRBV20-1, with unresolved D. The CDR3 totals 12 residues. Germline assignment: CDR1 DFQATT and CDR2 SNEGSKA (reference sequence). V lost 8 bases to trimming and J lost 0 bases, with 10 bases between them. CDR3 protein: CSSAKYQETQYF. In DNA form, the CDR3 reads TGCAGTTCAGCAAAGTACCAAGAGACCCAGTACTTC.

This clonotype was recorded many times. CDR3 amino acids: CASTLGGQTYGYTF. The CDR3 DNA is TGTGCCAGCACCCTGGGGGGACAGACATATGGCTACACCTTC. This chain connects TRBV12-3 or TRBV12-4 to TRBJ1-2, with TRBD1 identical over 7 bases. This CDR3 is built from 14 residues. The V gene end was trimmed by 7 bases and the J gene end by 5 bases; junction bases not matched to a gene: 10.

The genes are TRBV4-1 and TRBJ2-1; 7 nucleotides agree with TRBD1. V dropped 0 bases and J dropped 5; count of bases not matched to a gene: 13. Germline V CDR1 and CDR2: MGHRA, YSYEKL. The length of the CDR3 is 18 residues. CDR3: CASSQDPRGRGLNNEQFF. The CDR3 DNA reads TGCGCCAGCAGCCAAGATCCCCGGGGCAGGGGGTTAAACAATGAGCAGTTCTTC.

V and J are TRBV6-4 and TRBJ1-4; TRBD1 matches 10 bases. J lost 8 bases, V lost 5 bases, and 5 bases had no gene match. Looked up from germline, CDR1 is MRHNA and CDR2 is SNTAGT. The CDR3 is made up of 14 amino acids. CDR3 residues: CASSRDRGREKLFF. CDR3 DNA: TGTGCCAGCAGTCGGGACAGGGGAAGGGAAAAACTGTTTTTT.

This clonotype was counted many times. CDR3 amino acids: CASSLQDRGLTDTQYF. For the CDR3, the DNA is TGTGCCAGCAGCCTGCAGGACAGGGGGCTTACAGATACGCAGTATTTT. This chain connects TRBV7-8 to TRBJ2-3; 11 positions agree with TRBD1. This CDR3 has 16 residues. The V gene end was trimmed by 5 bases and the J gene end by 3 bases; junction bases not matched to a gene: 7. Per germline, CDR1 SGHVS and CDR2 FQNEAQ. The complete variable domain, with remaining parts taken from reference TRBV7-8 and TRBJ2-3, reads GAGVSQSPRYKVAKRGQDVALRCDPISGHVSLFWYQQALGQGPEFLTYFQNEAQLDKSGLPSDRFFAERPEGSVSTLKIQRTQQEDSAVYLCASSLQDRGLTDTQYFGPGTRLTVL.

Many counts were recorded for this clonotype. CDR3 amino acids: CASRVSGDTQYF. In DNA, the CDR3 is TGCGCCAGCAGGGTGTCGGGAGATACGCAGTATTTT. The V gene is TRBV5-1, the J gene TRBJ2-3; D is uncertain. The CDR3 is 12 residues long. Trimming cost V 5 bases and J 5 bases, with 9 bases left between them. CDR1 and CDR2 (germline): SGHRS, YFSETQ.

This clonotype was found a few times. The CDR3 DNA is TGTGCCAGCAGCGTTTGGGGACAGGGCCGAGAGACCCAGTACTTC. This codes for CASSVWGQGRETQYF. J is TRBJ2-5 and V is TRBV6-1; 9 nucleotides align to TRBD1. The CDR3 contains 15 residues. The junction had 9 bases not matched to a gene; V was cut back by 6 bases and J by 4 bases. CDR1 MNHNS and CDR2 SASEGT come from the germline V gene.

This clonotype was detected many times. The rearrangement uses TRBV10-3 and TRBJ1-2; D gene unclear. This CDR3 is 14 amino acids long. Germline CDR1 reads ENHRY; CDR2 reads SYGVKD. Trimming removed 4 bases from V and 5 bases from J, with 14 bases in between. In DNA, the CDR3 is TGTGCCATCAGTGGGGCAGACCCGGGATATGGCTACACCTTC. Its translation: CAISGADPGYGYTF.

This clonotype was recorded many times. The chain's CDR3 is CASSQARGHGYTF. The CDR3 DNA follows: TGCGCCAGCAGCCAAGCCAGGGGACATGGCTACACCTTC. The rearrangement links TRBV4-1 to TRBJ1-2; weak D call: TRBD1 (6 bases). The CDR3 contains 13 residues. The V end lost 1 base, the J end lost 6 bases, and 9 bases lay between the germline ends. The germline gives CDR1 MGHRA, CDR2 YSYEKL.

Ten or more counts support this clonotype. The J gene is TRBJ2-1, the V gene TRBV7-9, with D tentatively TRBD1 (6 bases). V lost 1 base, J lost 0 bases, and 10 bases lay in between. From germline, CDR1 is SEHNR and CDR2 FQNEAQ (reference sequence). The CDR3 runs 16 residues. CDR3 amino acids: CASSLVGGPSYNEQFF. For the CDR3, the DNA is TGTGCCAGCAGCTTAGTAGGGGGTCCCTCCTACAATGAGCAGTTCTTC.

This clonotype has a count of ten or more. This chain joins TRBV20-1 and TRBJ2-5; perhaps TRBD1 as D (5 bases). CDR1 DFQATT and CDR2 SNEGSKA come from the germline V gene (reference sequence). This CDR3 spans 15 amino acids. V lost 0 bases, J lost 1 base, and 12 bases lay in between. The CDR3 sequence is CSARDYGQFQETQYF. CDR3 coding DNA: TGCAGTGCTAGAGATTACGGACAATTCCAAGAGACCCAGTACTTC.

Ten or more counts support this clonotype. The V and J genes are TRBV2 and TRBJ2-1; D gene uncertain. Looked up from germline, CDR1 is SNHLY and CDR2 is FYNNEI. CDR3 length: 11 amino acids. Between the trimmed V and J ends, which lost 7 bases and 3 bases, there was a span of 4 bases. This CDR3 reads CASKNYNEQFF. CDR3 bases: TGTGCCAGCAAAAACTACAATGAGCAGTTCTTC. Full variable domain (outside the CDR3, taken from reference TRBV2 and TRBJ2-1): EPEVTQTPSHQVTQMGQEVILRCVPISNHLYFYWYRQILGQKVEFLVSFYNNEISEKSEIFDDQFSVERPDGSNFTLKIRSTKLEDSAMYFCASKNYNEQFFGPGTRLTVL.

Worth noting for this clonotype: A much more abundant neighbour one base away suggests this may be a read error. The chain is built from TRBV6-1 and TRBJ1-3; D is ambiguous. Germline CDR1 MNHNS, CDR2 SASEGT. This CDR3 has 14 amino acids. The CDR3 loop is CASSEGFTGNTMYF. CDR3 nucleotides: TGTGCCAGCAGTGAGGGTTTTACTGGAAACACCATGTATTTT.

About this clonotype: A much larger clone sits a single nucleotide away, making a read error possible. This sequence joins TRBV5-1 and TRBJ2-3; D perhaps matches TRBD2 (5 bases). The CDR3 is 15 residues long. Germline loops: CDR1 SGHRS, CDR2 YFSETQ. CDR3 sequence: CASSKSSASTDTRYF. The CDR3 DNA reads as TGCGCCAGCAGCAAATCGAGTGCTAGCACAGATACGCGGTATTTT.